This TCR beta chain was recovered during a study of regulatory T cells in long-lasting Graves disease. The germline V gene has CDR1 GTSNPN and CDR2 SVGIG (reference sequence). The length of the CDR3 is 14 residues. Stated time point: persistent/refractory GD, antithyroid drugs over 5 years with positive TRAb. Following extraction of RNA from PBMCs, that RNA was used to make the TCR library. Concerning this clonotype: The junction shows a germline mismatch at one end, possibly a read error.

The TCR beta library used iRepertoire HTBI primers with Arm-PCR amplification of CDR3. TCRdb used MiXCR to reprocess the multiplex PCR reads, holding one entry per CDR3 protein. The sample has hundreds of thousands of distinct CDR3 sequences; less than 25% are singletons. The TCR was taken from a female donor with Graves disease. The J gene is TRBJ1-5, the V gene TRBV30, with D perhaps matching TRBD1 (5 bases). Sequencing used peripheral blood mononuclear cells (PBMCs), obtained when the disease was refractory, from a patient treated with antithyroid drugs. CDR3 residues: CVWSGGAANQPQHF. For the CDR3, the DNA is TGTGTCTGGAGCGGTGGGGCGGCTAATCAGCCCCAGCATTTT.